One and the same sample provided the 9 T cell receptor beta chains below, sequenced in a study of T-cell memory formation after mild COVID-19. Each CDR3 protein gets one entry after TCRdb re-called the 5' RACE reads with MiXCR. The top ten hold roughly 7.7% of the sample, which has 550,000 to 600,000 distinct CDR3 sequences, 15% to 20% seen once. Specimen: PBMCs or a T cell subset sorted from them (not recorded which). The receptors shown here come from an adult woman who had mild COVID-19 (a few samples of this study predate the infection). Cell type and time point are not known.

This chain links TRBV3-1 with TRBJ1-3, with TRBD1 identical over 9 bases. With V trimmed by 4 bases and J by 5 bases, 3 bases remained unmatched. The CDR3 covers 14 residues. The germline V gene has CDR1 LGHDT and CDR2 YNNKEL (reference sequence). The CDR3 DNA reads TGTGCCAGCAGCCTCACAGGGGGCAGAAACACCATATATTTT. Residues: CASSLTGGRNTIYF.

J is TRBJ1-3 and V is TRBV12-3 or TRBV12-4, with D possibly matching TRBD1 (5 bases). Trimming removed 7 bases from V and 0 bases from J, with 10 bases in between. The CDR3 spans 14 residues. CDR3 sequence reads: CASIPTASGNTIYF. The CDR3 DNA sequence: TGTGCCAGCATCCCGACAGCCTCTGGAAACACCATATATTTT.

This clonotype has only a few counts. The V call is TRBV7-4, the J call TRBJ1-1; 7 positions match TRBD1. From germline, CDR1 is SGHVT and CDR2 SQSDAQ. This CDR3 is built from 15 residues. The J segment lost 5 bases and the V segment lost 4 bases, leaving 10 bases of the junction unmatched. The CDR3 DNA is TGTGCCAGCAGCTACCAGGGGGAAGGGGGAACTGAAGCTTTCTTT. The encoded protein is CASSYQGEGGTEAFF.

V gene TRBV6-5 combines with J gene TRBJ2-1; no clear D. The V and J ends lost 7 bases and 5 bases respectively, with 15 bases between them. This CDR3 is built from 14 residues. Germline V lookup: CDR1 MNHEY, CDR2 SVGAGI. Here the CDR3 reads CASTTFGRNNEQFF. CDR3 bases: TGTGCCAGCACCACCTTCGGGCGAAACAATGAGCAGTTCTTC.

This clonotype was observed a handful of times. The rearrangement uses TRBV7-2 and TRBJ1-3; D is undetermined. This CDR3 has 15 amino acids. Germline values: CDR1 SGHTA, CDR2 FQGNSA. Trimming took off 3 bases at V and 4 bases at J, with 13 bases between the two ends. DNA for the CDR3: TGTGCCAGCAGCTTGATCTCGGGGAGGGGAAACACCATATATTTT. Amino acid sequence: CASSLISGRGNTIYF.

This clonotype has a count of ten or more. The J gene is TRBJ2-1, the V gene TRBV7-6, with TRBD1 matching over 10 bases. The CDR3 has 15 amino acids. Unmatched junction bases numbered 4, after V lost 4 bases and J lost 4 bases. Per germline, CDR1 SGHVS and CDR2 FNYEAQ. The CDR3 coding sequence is TGTGCCAGCAGCTCCCCGGGACAGGGGTACAATGAGCAGTTCTTC. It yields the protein CASSSPGQGYNEQFF. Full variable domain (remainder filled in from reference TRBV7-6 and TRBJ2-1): GAGVSQSPRYKVTKRGQDVALRCDPISGHVSLYWYRQALGQGPEFLTYFNYEAQQDKSGLPNDRFSAERPEGSISTLTIQRTEQRDSAMYRCASSSPGQGYNEQFFGPGTRLTVL.

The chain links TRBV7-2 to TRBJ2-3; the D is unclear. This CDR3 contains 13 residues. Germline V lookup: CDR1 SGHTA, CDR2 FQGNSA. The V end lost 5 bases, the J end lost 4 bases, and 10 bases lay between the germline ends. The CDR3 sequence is CASSRIVSDTQYF. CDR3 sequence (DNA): TGTGCCAGCAGCCGAATAGTGTCAGATACGCAGTATTTT.

CDR3 DNA sequence: TGTGCCAGCAGCTTAATAGGGGGGGACGGCACCGGGGAGCTGTTTTTT. This translates into CASSLIGGDGTGELFF. The J gene is TRBJ2-2, the V gene TRBV7-3, with a tentative D call TRBD2 (7 bases). CDR3 length: 16 residues. Looked up from germline, CDR1 is SGHTA and CDR2 is FQGTGA. V shed 1 base and J shed 4 bases, with 13 bases lying between them.

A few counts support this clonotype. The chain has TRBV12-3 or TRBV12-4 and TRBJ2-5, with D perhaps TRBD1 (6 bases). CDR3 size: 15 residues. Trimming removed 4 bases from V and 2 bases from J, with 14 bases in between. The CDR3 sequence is CASSWARGFQETQYF. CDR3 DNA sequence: TGTGCCAGCAGTTGGGCAAGGGGGTTTCAAGAGACCCAGTACTTC.